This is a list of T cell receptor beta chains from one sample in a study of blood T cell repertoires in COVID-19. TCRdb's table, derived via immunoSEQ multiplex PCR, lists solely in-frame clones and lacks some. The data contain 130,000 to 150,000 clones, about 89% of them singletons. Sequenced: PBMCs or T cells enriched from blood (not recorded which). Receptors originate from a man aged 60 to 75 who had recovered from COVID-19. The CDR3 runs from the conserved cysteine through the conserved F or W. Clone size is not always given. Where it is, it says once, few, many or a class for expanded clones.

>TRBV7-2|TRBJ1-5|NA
CASSSRGVGNQPQHF
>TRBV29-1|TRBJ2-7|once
CSVLLPSSYEQYF
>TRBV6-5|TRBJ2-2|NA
CASRTGVVAGELFF
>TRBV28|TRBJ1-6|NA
CASTSPSTGANSPLHF
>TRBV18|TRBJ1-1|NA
CASSPSGVPANTEAFF
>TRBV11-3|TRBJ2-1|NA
CASSSVYNEQFF
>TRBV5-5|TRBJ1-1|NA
CASSSEPSDTEAFF
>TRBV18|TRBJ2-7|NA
CASSPPGGGASYEQYF
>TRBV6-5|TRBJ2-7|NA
CASRLEGGRINEQYF
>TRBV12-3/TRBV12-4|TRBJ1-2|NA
CASSGQRYGYTF
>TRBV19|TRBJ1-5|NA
CASSLPGQNQPQHF
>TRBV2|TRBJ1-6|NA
CASSSQGPYNSPLHF
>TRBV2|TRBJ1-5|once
CASSGGPNIKPQHF
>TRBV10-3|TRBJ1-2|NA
CAIMMDRSYGYTF